What follows describes a single T cell receptor (beta chain). Per the original data handling: The assay estimated nucleated cells by amplifying reference gene primers. The repertoire was sequenced with immunoSEQ multiplex PCR; TCRdb's copy has only in-frame clones and lacks some. V and J calls and clone size are as listed in that table; D and trimming were resolved from the DNA. The sample lists 250,000 to 300,000 clones; approximately 80% were seen once. These data belong to a study of blood T cell repertoires in COVID-19. For the study at large: From the United States, Italy and Spain came samples of acute and convalescent COVID-19. PBMCs, B-cell-depleted T cells, or T cells were the source of the cDNA or gDNA that made up the material.

The specimen was peripheral blood. The TCR comes from an older woman with active or convalescent COVID-19.

The CDR3 loop reads CAISESGANEQFF. DNA of the CDR3: TGTGCCATCAGTGAGTCGGGGGCGAATGAGCAGTTCTTC. This chain connects TRBV10-3 to TRBJ2-1; tentatively, D is TRBD1 (6 bases). The CDR3 length is 13 residues. The V and J ends lost 0 bases and 7 bases respectively, with 7 bases between them. Germline V gives CDR1 ENHRY, CDR2 SYGVKD.